The 12 T cell receptor beta chains below were found in one sample sequenced in a study of blood T cell repertoires in COVID-19. The table came from immunoSEQ multiplex PCR; TCRdb's copy has only in-frame clones and leaves some out. The sample consists of fewer than 300,000 clones, approximately 82% of them appearing once. Sequenced material: peripheral blood. Every receptor here comes from a woman aged 70-85 years with active or convalescent COVID-19.

V and J are TRBV5-1 and TRBJ1-1; D may be TRBD1 (6 bases). The V end was cut by 0 bases, the J end by 3 bases, with 12 bases between. Germline values: CDR1 SGHRS, CDR2 YFSETQ. The CDR3 has 15 residues. The CDR3 reads CASSLDGGPYTEAFF. CDR3 DNA: TGCGCCAGCAGCTTGGACGGGGGGCCTTACACTGAAGCTTTCTTT.

Points on this clone: This same CDR3 is encoded by further DNA sequences in the sample. In DNA, the CDR3 is TGTGCCAGTAGTATTGAGGTACGATCACCCCTCCACTTT. Its translation: CASSIEVRSPLHF. This chain links TRBV19 with TRBJ1-6; D is ambiguous. V lost 3 bases to trimming and J lost 10 bases, with 10 bases between them. Germline V gene sequence: CDR1 LNHDA, CDR2 SQIVND (reference sequence). CDR3 length: 13 amino acids. The variable domain in full, completed from reference TRBV19 and TRBJ1-6, reads DGGITQSPKYLFRKEGQNVTLSCEQNLNHDAMYWYRQDPGQGLRLIYYSQIVNDFQKGDIAEGYSVSREKKESFPLTVTSAQKNPTAFYLCASSIEVRSPLHFGNGTRLTVT.

This chain joins TRBV10-3 and TRBJ1-2; perhaps TRBD1 as D (5 bases). V was clipped by 2 bases and J by 5 bases, with 12 bases between them. CDR1 ENHRY and CDR2 SYGVKD come from the germline V gene. The CDR3 is 14 residues long. The DNA for the CDR3 is TGTGCCATCAGTGAGGTCAACGGGGGATATGGCTACACCTTC. Amino acid sequence: CAISEVNGGYGYTF.

The V gene is TRBV12-5, the J gene TRBJ2-1, with no clear D. Looked up from germline, CDR1 is LGHNT and CDR2 is FRNRAP. The CDR3 spans 13 residues. V was pared by 3 bases and J by 6 bases, with 9 bases between. As DNA, the CDR3 is TGTGCTAGTGGTTTTAACTTTGGCAATGAGCAGTTCTTC. It codes for CASGFNFGNEQFF.

This rearrangement joins TRBV20-1 to TRBJ1-4; 9 nucleotides match TRBD1. Germline CDR1 reads DFQATT; CDR2 reads SNEGSKA (reference sequence). The CDR3 runs to 13 residues. Unmatched junction bases numbered 3, after V lost 3 bases and J lost 7 bases. The CDR3 region is CSASGTGSEKLFF. The DNA for the CDR3 is TGCAGTGCTAGTGGGACAGGGAGTGAAAAACTGTTTTTT.

The chain is built from TRBV27 and TRBJ1-6; D perhaps matches TRBD1 (5 bases). The V and J ends lost 0 bases and 7 bases respectively, with 13 bases between them. CDR1 is MNHEY and CDR2 is SMNVEV in the germline V gene (reference sequence). The CDR3 is 16 residues long. CDR3 in DNA: TGTGCCAGCAGTTTATCGAGGCGGCAGGGAAATTCACCCCTCCACTTT. Residues: CASSLSRRQGNSPLHF.

The rearrangement links TRBV2 to TRBJ1-4; 12 nucleotides align to TRBD1. The J segment lost 2 bases and the V segment lost 3 bases, leaving 7 bases of the junction unmatched. This CDR3 has 18 residues. The germline V gene has CDR1 SNHLY and CDR2 FYNNEI. In DNA form, the CDR3 reads TGTGCCAGCAGTGATGGGACAGGGGGCAGGGGGACTAATGAAAAACTGTTTTTT. Amino acids: CASSDGTGGRGTNEKLFF.

The chain has TRBV15 and TRBJ2-3, with a tentative D call TRBD2 (5 bases). Deletions cut 9 bases from V and 0 bases from J, with 10 bases between. Germline V gives CDR1 LNHNV, CDR2 YYDKDF (reference sequence). The CDR3 is 13 amino acids. The CDR3 DNA sequence: TGTGCCACGCAACGGACTAGCACAGATACGCAGTATTTT. Its protein is CATQRTSTDTQYF.

This chain connects TRBV4-2 to TRBJ1-2; TRBD1 agrees at 8 bases. Germline CDR1 is LGHNA and CDR2 is YNFKEQ. V gave up 1 base and J gave up 7 bases; unmatched junction bases: 5. This CDR3 has 14 residues. CDR3 sequence reads: CASSQVGQGTGYTF. CDR3 nucleotides: TGTGCCAGCAGCCAAGTAGGACAGGGTACTGGCTACACCTTC.

CDR3 DNA sequence: TGTGCCAGCAGTGAGAGTGGCGGGAGAGGTAAAGAGACCCAGTACTTC. This encodes CASSESGGRGKETQYF. The chain combines TRBV6-1 with TRBJ2-5; 7 positions match TRBD2. This CDR3 has 16 residues. With V trimmed by 3 bases and J by 3 bases, 10 bases remained unmatched. Germline CDR1 and CDR2: MNHNS and SASEGT.

The rearrangement uses TRBV6-2 or TRBV6-3 and TRBJ1-5; D remains unclear. The CDR3 is made up of 14 amino acids. The germline gives CDR1 MNHEY, CDR2 SVGEGT. V was cut by 0 bases and J by 0 bases, with 3 bases left in between. For the CDR3, the DNA is TGTGCCAGCAGTTACTCTTATAGCAATCAGCCCCAGCATTTT. This sequence encodes CASSYSYSNQPQHF.

The V gene is TRBV2, the J gene TRBJ2-1; 11 bases map to TRBD1. This CDR3 is 15 amino acids long. The germline V gene has CDR1 SNHLY and CDR2 FYNNEI. V was clipped by 7 bases and J by 7 bases; unmatched bases: 9. The CDR3 nucleotides are TGTGCCAGCATTCCCGGGACAGGGGGGCGGAATGAGCAGTTCTTC. Encoded protein: CASIPGTGGRNEQFF.